The next 14 T cell receptor beta chains were all read from a single sample in a study of OX40 agonist ivuxolimab in advanced cancers. Profiling relied on immunoSEQ multiplex PCR, and the TCRdb table lists in-frame clones only, not all of them. This sample carries about 34,000 clones, around 83% of them seen once, and the ten largest clones take 2.6%. The source was CD4+ or CD8+ T cells sorted from blood, collected in a trial of the OX40 agonist ivuxolimab. These TCRs come from an adult with an advanced solid tumor such as melanoma, head and neck, liver or kidney cancer.

This chain links TRBV12-5 with TRBJ2-2; D perhaps matches TRBD2 (7 bases). The CDR3 contains 18 residues. Germline CDR1 and CDR2: LGHNT and FRNRAP. Trimming cost V 5 bases and J 5 bases, with 24 bases left between them. CDR3: CASGPLGGPVGETGELFF. DNA of the CDR3: TGTGCTAGTGGTCCCCTGGGGGGGCCGGTAGGAGAGACCGGGGAGCTGTTTTTT.

The chain recombines TRBV9 with TRBJ1-4; unclear D gene. The CDR3 extends over 14 amino acids. Trimming cost V 2 bases and J 2 bases, with 7 bases left between them. Germline CDR1 SGDLS, CDR2 YYNGEE. The CDR3 is CASSVGFTNEKLFF. CDR3 nucleotide sequence: TGTGCCAGCAGCGTCGGGTTCACTAATGAAAAACTGTTTTTT.

The chain links TRBV5-4 to TRBJ2-7; 16 positions match TRBD2. Trimming at V came to 5 bases and at J to 6 bases, leaving 8 bases not matched to a gene. The CDR3 spans 16 residues. CDR1 SGHNT and CDR2 YYREEE come from the germline V gene (reference sequence). The CDR3 loop reads CASRSGLAGGPGEQYF. The DNA of the CDR3 is TGTGCCAGCAGGTCGGGACTAGCGGGAGGGCCAGGCGAGCAGTACTTC.

The count of this clone is one. The V call is TRBV18, the J call TRBJ2-2; 8 bases are a match to TRBD2. The trim removed 6 bases at V and 0 bases at J, leaving 12 bases unmatched. This CDR3 is 18 amino acids long. CDR1 and CDR2 (germline): KGHSH, LQKENI. The CDR3 reads CASSGSIAGSANTGELFF. The CDR3 nucleotides are TGTGCCAGCTCCGGTTCGATAGCGGGGTCAGCGAACACCGGGGAGCTGTTTTTT.

The V call is TRBV6-5, the J call TRBJ1-3; no clear D. This CDR3 has 14 amino acids. Germline-derived CDR1 and CDR2 are MNHEY and SVGAGI. Trimming took 6 bases from V and 0 from J, leaving 9 bases between them. The CDR3 DNA follows: TGTGCCAGCAGGAAGACCTACTCTGGAAACACCATATATTTT. Amino acid sequence: CASRKTYSGNTIYF.

A single count supports this clone. The CDR3 DNA sequence: TGTGCCAGCAGCTTGGTGGTCAGAACCAATGAGCAGTTCTTC. Translated: CASSLVVRTNEQFF. The chain uses TRBV5-6 and TRBJ2-1, with D uncertain. Germline-derived CDR1 and CDR2 are SGHDT and YYEEEE. V was clipped by 0 bases and J by 6 bases, with 10 bases between them. The CDR3 length is 14 residues.

This rearrangement joins TRBV5-6 to TRBJ2-3; the D call may be TRBD1 or TRBD2 (6 bases each). CDR1 is SGHDT and CDR2 is YYEEEE in the germline V gene. V dropped 3 bases and J dropped 2 bases, with 7 bases sitting between them. This CDR3 spans 13 amino acids. Here the CDR3 reads CASSSGATDTQYF. The CDR3 nucleotides read TGTGCCAGCAGCTCGGGGGCCACAGATACGCAGTATTTT.

V is TRBV4-3 and J is TRBJ2-7; maybe TRBD2 (5 bases). Germline V lookup: CDR1 LGHNA, CDR2 YSLEER. Trimming removed 3 bases from V and 6 bases from J, with 18 bases in between. The length of the CDR3 is 15 residues. Written as DNA, the CDR3 is TGCGCCAGCAGCCAGGAACTCCACGCGGGTTTCGAGCAGTACTTC. This translates into CASSQELHAGFEQYF.

CDR3 sequence (DNA): TGTGCCAGTAGTATAGATATTCAGGCAGCGGGAGAGAGGGAGACCCAGTACTTC. Its protein is CASSIDIQAAGERETQYF. The chain employs TRBV19 and TRBJ2-5; 8 positions match TRBD2. CDR3 length: 18 amino acids. With V trimmed by 0 bases and J by 5 bases, 14 bases remained unmatched. Per germline, CDR1 LNHDA and CDR2 SQIVND (reference sequence).

The chain combines TRBV29-1 with TRBJ1-1, with D hard to call. CDR3 length: 11 residues. Trimming took off 4 bases at V and 3 bases at J, with 6 bases between the two ends. Germline V gene sequence: CDR1 SQVTM, CDR2 ANQGSEA. CDR3 protein: CSVVGYTEAFF. The CDR3 bases are TGCAGCGTTGTGGGCTACACTGAAGCTTTCTTT.

The chain is built from TRBV5-6 and TRBJ2-1; TRBD2 might be the D (5 bases). The CDR3 has 18 residues. The V gene lost 5 bases and the J gene lost 5 bases, with 26 bases spanning the gap. Per the germline V gene, CDR1 is SGHDT and CDR2 is YYEEEE. The CDR3 here is CASSLPHEGYRQNNEQFF. The CDR3 DNA reads TGTGCCAGCAGTTTACCACACGAGGGTTATAGGCAAAACAATGAGCAGTTCTTC. Using reference TRBV5-6 and TRBJ2-1 for the parts outside the CDR3, the full variable domain is DAGVTQSPTHLIKTRGQQVTLRCSPKSGHDTVSWYQQALGQGPQFIFQYYEEEERQRGNFPDRFSGHQFPNYSSELNVNALLLGDSALYLCASSLPHEGYRQNNEQFFGPGTRLTVL.

The chain is built from TRBV9 and TRBJ2-3; D possibly corresponds to TRBD2 (6 bases). Trimming took 3 bases from V and 0 from J, leaving 23 bases between them. There are 19 residues in the CDR3. The germline CDR1 and CDR2 sequences are SGDLS and YYNGEE. The CDR3 region has the DNA TGTGCCAGCAGCGCCACCGGTGTTCGGAGCGGGCCGAGCACAGATACGCAGTATTTT. As protein: CASSATGVRSGPSTDTQYF. The full variable domain, rest sourced from reference TRBV9 and TRBJ2-3, is DSGVTQTPKHLITATGQRVTLRCSPRSGDLSVYWYQQSLDQGLQFLIQYYNGEERAKGNILERFSAQQFPDLHSELNLSSLELGDSALYFCASSATGVRSGPSTDTQYFGPGTRLTVL.

This chain connects TRBV28 to TRBJ2-3; 7 bases are shared with TRBD2. Unmatched junction bases numbered 1, after V lost 2 bases and J lost 5 bases. Germline CDR1 MDHEN, CDR2 SYDVKM. The CDR3 covers 13 residues. CDR3 protein: CASSLGLEDTQYF. The CDR3, as DNA: TGTGCCAGCAGTTTAGGACTAGAAGATACGCAGTATTTT.

In its sample, this clone was seen a few times. This rearrangement joins TRBV25-1 to TRBJ2-5, with TRBD2 matching over 13 bases. Germline trimming cut 1 base from V and 5 bases from J; bases unmatched to any gene: 10. Looked up from germline, CDR1 is MGHDK and CDR2 is SYGVNS. The CDR3 spans 18 residues. CDR3 sequence: CASSEWGLLAGGPETQYF. CDR3 sequence (DNA): TGTGCCAGCAGTGAATGGGGTCTACTAGCGGGGGGGCCTGAGACCCAGTACTTC.